This T cell receptor beta chain was identified in a study of identical twins. TCRdb ran MiXCR on the 5' RACE reads and lists one entry per CDR3 protein. Of about 660,000 distinct CDR3 sequences listed, less than 10% are singletons. The sample holds a few counts of this clonotype. This CDR3 is 13 amino acids long. Germline CDR1 and CDR2: SGHRS and YFSETQ. Trimming took off 3 bases at V and 5 bases at J, with 12 bases between the two ends. The same specimen was also included in a second study, on yellow fever vaccine responses in identical twins.

This chain uses TRBV5-1 with TRBJ2-7, with D perhaps being TRBD1 or TRBD2 (5 bases each). Sequences were obtained from PBMCs. The clonotype was recovered from a woman aged 18-29 years in good health. In DNA form, the CDR3 reads TGCGCCAGCAGCTCCCGGGGCACTAACGAGCAGTACTTC. Translating it yields CASSSRGTNEQYF.